Below, one TCR beta chain is given with its context. Its cognate antigen has yet to be identified. There are no base qualities to consult, and no much larger clone falls within one base. CD4+ T cells from unexposed donors were collected before the COVID-19 pandemic (2011-2018). Naive and memory CD4+ T cells were separated from cryopreserved PBMCs through CD4 enrichment, which was followed by EasySep naive CD4+ T cell enrichment. The leukapheresis product used for the unexposed donors was purchased from a commercial source. Ficoll-Paque PLUS gradient centrifugation was used to isolate PBMCs from either whole blood or leukapheresis product. The PBMCs went either fresh into the expansion assay or into cryopreservation at -140 degrees C. The QIAamp Micro DNA Kit was used to extract genomic DNA from the CD4+ T cells. Uncultured naive and memory CD4+ T cell DNA received deep-resolution immunoSEQ TCR-beta sequencing. As for the authors' bioinformatics: During preprocessing, nonproductive sequences were discarded, as were any CDR3s that did not begin with C, did not end with F or W, or were shorter than 7 amino acids. Cultured and uncultured naive and memory CD4+ repertoires were searched for CDR3s previously identified as spike- and CEF-reactive. After three terminal residues were trimmed from each end, CDR3 homology was quantified as pairwise Levenshtein distance using the stringdist R package. TCRdb carries this immuneACCESS record with in-frame sequences only. Its versions omit some clonotypes, under half of them owing to an unresolved V gene in the studies checked, with the rest unexplained. From that table come the V and J calls and clone size; the DNA was used to work out D and trimming. The sample records 68,000 or so clones, just over 90% of which are singletons. 0.23% of the sample is taken by the ten largest.

This sample was taken from a study of CD4 T cells in relation to SARS-CoV-2 and coronaviruses (dated by TCRdb to about 2021). In terms of the full investigation: Using patient-derived lymphoblastoid cell lines, the shared crossreactive spike epitopes were mapped to their HLA restriction. At the level of individual TCR clonotypes, the study measured memory CD4+ T cell crossreactivity between SARS-CoV-2 spike protein and common cold coronavirus spike proteins. The Adaptive Biotechnologies TCR-sequencing kit was used to sequence samples from three pre-COVID donors and the naive versus memory experiments, while other data came from Illumina-based sequencing. Expansion assays from other donors in the study were sequenced with a different, Illumina-based TCR-beta assay. Broad study findings and their caveats: Naive versus memory sequencing indicated the assay detects memory recall responses rather than primary responses primed during culture. Around 65% of donors had memory CD4+ clonotypes that crossrecognized SARS-CoV-2 and at least one common cold coronavirus spike. Pre-pandemic and post-infection samples were not both contributed by any donor, so tracing of the source of pre-existing responses was limited. Compared with monoreactive clones, crossreactive clones had significantly weaker SARS-CoV-2-driven expansion, a result consistent with antigenic imprinting. The study was limited by small numbers of patients and tested TCRs. Crossreactivity analysis was centred on spike protein, so crossreactivity against other viral proteins was not assessed.

V trim: 3 bases; J trim: 4 bases; unmatched bases: 7. CDR1 and CDR2 (ENHRY, SYGVKD) derive from the germline V gene. There are 15 amino acids in the CDR3, from cysteine to phenylalanine inclusive. The CDR3 DNA has 45 bases and is translated from base 1. Sequencing was done on a sample of naive CD4+ T cells from PBMCs. The label giving this sample's cell subset or site can be read as: naive CD4+ T cells isolated by negative enrichment. The clonotype comes from a human donor in good health. Here the chain combines TRBV10-3 and TRBJ1-1; 8 bases in the middle match TRBD1. The CDR3 protein: CAISDIGQGGTEAFF. The nucleotides are TGTGCCATCAGTGATATCGGACAGGGAGGCACTGAAGCTTTCTTT.